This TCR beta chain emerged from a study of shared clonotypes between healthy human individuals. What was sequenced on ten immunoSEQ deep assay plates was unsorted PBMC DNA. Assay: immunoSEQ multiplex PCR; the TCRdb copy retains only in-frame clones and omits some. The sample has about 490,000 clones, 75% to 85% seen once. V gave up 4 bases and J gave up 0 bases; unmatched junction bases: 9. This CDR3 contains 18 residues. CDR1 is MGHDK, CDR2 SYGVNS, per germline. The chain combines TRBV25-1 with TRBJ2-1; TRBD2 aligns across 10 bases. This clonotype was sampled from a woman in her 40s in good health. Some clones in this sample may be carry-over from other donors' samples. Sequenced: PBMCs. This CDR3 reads CASSARLAGFSSYNEQFF. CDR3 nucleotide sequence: TGTGCCAGCAGTGCTCGACTAGCGGGCTTTAGCTCCTACAATGAGCAGTTCTTC.